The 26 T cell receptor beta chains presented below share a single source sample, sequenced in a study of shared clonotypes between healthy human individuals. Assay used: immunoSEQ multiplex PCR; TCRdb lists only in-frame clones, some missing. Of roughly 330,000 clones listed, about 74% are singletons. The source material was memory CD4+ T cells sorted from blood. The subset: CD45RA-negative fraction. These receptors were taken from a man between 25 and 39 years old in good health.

The CDR3 DNA follows: TGCGCCAGCAGCCCGGGGACTTTAACCGGAGAGACCCAGTACTTC. This codes for CASSPGTLTGETQYF. The chain is built from TRBV5-1 and TRBJ2-5; D might be TRBD2 (6 bases). The CDR3 extends over 15 amino acids. Trimming left V 4 bases short and J 4 bases short, with 17 bases between. Germline V gene sequence: CDR1 SGHRS, CDR2 YFSETQ.

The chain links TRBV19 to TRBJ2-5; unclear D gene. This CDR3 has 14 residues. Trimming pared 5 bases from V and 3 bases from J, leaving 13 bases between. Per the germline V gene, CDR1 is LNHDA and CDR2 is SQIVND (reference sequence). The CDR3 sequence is CASSSYRREETQYF. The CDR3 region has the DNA TGTGCCAGTAGTTCCTACCGCCGGGAAGAGACCCAGTACTTC. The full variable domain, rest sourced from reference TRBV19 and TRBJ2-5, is DGGITQSPKYLFRKEGQNVTLSCEQNLNHDAMYWYRQDPGQGLRLIYYSQIVNDFQKGDIAEGYSVSREKKESFPLTVTSAQKNPTAFYLCASSSYRREETQYFGPGTRLLVL.

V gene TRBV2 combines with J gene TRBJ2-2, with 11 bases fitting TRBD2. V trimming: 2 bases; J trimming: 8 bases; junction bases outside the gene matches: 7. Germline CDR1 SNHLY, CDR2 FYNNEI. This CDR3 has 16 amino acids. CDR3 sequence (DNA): TGTGCCAGCAGTGAATGGGGGACTAGCGGACTTGGGGAGCTGTTTTTT. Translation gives CASSEWGTSGLGELFF.

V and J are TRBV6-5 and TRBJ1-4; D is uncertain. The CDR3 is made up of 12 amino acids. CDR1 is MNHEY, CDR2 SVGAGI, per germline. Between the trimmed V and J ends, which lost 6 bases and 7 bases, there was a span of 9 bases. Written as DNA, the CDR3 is TGTGCCAGCAGGAAGGATGGTGAAAAACTGTTTTTT. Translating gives CASRKDGEKLFF.

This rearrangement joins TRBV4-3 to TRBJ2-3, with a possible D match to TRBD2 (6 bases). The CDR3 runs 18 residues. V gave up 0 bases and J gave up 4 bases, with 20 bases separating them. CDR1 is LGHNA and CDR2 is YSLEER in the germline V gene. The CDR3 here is CASSQDKVSSGWADTQYF. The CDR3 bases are TGCGCCAGCAGCCAAGATAAAGTTTCGAGCGGGTGGGCAGATACGCAGTATTTT.

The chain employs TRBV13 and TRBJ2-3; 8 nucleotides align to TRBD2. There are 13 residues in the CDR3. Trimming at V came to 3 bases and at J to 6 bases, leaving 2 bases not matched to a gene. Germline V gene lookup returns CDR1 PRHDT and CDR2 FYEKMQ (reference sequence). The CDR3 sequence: CASSFSGGDTQYF. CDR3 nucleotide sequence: TGTGCCAGCAGCTTCTCGGGAGGGGATACGCAGTATTTT.

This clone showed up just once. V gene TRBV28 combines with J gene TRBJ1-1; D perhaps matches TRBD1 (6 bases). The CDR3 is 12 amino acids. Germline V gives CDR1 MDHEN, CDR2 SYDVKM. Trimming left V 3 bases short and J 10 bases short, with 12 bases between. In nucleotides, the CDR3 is TGTGCCAGCAGTTTTGGGGGGCGCCGAGCTTTCTTT. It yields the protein CASSFGGRRAFF.

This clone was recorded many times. CDR3 sequence reads: CAWSVRTAGNTIYF. DNA for the CDR3: TGTGCCTGGAGTGTACGGACAGCTGGAAACACCATATATTTT. The chain couples TRBV30 to TRBJ1-3, with TRBD1 as a possible D gene (6 bases). Germline CDR1 GTSNPN, CDR2 SVGIG (reference sequence). V lost 0 bases, J lost 2 bases, and 8 bases lay in between. The CDR3 length is 14 residues.

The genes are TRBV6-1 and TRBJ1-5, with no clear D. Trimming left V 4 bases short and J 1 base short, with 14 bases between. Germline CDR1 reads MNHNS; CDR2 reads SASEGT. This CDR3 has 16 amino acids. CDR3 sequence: CASSGFAAASNQPQHF. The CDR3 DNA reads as TGTGCCAGCAGTGGGTTTGCCGCGGCCAGCAATCAGCCCCAGCATTTT.

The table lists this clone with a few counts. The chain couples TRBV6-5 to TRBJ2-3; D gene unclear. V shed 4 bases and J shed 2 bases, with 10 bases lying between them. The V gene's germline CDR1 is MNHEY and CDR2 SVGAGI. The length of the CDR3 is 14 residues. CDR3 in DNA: TGTGCCAGCAGTTTAAGAGGTCCCACAGATACGCAGTATTTT. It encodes CASSLRGPTDTQYF.

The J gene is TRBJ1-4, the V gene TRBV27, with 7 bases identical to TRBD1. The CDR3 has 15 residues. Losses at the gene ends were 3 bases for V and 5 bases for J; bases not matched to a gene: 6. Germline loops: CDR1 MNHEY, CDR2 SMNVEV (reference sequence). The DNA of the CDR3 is TGTGCCAGCAGTTTGAGTAGGGGGCGGAATGAAAAACTGTTTTTT. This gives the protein CASSLSRGRNEKLFF. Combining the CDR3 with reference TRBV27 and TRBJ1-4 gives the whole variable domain EAQVTQNPRYLITVTGKKLTVTCSQNMNHEYMSWYRQDPGLGLRQIYYSMNVEVTDKGDVPEGYKVSRKEKRNFPLILESPSPNQTSLYFCASSLSRGRNEKLFFGSGTQLSVL.

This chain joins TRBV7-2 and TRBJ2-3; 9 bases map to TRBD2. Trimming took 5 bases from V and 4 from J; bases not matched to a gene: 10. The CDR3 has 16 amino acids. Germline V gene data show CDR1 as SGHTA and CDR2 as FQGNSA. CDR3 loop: CASSPNLAGLADTQYF. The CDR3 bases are TGTGCCAGCAGCCCGAACCTAGCGGGACTTGCAGATACGCAGTATTTT.

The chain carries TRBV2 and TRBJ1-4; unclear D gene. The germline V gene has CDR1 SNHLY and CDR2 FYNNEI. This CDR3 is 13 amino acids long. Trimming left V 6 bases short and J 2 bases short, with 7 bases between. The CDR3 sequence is CASRGGTNEKLFF. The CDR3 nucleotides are TGTGCCAGCAGGGGAGGTACTAATGAAAAACTGTTTTTT.

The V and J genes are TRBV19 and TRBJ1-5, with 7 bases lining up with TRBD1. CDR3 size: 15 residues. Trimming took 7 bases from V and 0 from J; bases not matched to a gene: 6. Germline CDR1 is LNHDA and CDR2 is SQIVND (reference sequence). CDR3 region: CASTGGEYSNQPQHF. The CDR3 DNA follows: TGTGCCAGTACAGGGGGGGAATATAGCAATCAGCCCCAGCATTTT.

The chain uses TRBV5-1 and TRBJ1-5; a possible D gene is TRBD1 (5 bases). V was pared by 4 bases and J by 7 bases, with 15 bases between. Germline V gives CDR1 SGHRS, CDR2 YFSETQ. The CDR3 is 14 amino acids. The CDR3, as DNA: TGCGCCAGCAGCACCGGGCAGGGCCACCAGCCCCAGCATTTT. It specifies CASSTGQGHQPQHF.

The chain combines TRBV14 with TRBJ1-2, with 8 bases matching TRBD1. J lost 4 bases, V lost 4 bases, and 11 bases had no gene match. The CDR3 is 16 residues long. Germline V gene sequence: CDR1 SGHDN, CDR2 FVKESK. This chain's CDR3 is CASSPSLRGQGYGYTF. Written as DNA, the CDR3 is TGTGCCAGCAGCCCTAGTCTCAGGGGGCAAGGCTATGGCTACACCTTC.

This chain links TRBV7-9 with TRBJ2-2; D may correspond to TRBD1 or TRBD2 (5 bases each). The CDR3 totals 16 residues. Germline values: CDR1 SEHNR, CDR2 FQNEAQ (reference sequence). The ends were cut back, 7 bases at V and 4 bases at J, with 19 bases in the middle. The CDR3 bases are TGTGCCAGCACCTGGCTGGGGGAATCCCCCACCGGGGAGCTGTTTTTT. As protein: CASTWLGESPTGELFF. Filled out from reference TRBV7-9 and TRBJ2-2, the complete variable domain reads DTGVSQNPRHKITKRGQNVTFRCDPISEHNRLYWYRQTLGQGPEFLTYFQNEAQLEKSRLLSDRFSAERPKGSFSTLEIQRTEQGDSAMYLCASTWLGESPTGELFFGEGSRLTVL.

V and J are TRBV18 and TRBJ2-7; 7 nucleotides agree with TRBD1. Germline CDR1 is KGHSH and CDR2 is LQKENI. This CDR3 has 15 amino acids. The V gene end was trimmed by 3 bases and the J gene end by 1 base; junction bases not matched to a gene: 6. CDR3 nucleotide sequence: TGTGCCAGCTCACCGATACAGGGGCAGTCCTACGAGCAGTACTTC. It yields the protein CASSPIQGQSYEQYF. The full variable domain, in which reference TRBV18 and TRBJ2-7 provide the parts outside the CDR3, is NAGVMQNPRHLVRRRGQEARLRCSPMKGHSHVYWYRQLPEEGLKFMVYLQKENIIDESGMPKERFSAEFPKEGPSILRIQQVVRGDSAAYFCASSPIQGQSYEQYFGPGTRLTVT.

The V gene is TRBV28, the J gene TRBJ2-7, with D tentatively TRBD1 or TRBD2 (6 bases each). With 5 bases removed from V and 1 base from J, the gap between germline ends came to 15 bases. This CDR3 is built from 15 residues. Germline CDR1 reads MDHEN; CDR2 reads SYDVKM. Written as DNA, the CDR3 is TGTGCCAGCAGTCTTTGGGGGGCAGCTTCCTACGAGCAGTACTTC. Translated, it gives CASSLWGAASYEQYF.

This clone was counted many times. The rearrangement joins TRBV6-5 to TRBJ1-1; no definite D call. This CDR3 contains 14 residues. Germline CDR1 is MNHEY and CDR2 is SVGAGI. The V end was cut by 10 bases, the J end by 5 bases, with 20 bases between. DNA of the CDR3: TGTGCCATCGCTTCTCGGGGTCTTAAGACTGAAGCTTTCTTT. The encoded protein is CAIASRGLKTEAFF.

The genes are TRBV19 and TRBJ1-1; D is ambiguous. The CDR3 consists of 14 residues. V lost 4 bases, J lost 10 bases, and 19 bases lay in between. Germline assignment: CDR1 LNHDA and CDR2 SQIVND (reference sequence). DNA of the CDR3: TGTGCCAGTAGTACCCGGTGGTCAGAGCGAGGAGCTTTCTTT. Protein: CASSTRWSERGAFF.

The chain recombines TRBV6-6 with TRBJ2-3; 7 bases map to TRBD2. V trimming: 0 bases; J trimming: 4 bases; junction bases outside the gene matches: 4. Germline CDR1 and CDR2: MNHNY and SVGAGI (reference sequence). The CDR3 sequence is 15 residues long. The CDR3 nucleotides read TGTGCCAGCAGTTACTCGGGGGAGGGATCAGATACGCAGTATTTT. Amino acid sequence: CASSYSGEGSDTQYF.

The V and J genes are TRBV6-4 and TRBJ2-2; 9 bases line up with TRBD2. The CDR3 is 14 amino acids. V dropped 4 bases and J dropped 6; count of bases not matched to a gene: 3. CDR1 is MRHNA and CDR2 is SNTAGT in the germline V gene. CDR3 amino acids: CASSVTSGAGELFF. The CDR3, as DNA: TGTGCCAGCAGTGTGACTAGCGGAGCCGGGGAGCTGTTTTTT.

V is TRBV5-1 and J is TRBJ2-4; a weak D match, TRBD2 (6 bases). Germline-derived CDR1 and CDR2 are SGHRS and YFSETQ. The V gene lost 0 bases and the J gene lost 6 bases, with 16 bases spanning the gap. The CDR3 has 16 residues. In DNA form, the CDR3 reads TGCGCCAGCAGCTTGGATGGGACCGTGGGGGGAAACATTCAGTACTTC. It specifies CASSLDGTVGGNIQYF.

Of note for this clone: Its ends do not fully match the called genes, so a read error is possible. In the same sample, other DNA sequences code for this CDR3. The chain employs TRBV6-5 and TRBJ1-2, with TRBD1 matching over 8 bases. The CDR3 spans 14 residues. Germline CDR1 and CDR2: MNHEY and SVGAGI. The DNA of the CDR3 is TGTGCCAGCAGTTACACCCAGGGGGCCTATGGTTACACCTTC. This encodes CASSYTQGAYGYTF.

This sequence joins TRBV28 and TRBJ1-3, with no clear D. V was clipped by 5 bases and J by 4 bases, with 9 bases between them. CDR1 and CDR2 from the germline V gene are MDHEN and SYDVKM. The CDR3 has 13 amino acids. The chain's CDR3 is CASSISLGNTIYF. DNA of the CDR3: TGTGCCAGCAGTATCTCGTTAGGAAACACCATATATTTT. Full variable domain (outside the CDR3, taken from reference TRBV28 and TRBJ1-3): DVKVTQSSRYLVKRTGEKVFLECVQDMDHENMFWYRQDPGLGLRLIYFSYDVKMKEKGDIPEGYSVSREKKERFSLILESASTNQTSMYLCASSISLGNTIYFGEGSWLTVV.